The entry below describes one TCR beta chain. This sample was taken from a study of blood T cell repertoires in COVID-19. Study overall: T cells, B-cell-depleted T cells, or PBMCs provided the cDNA or gDNA that served as material.

TCRdb keeps only in-frame clones here, not all; method: immunoSEQ multiplex PCR. This table has around 260,000 clones, around 88% appearing once. The J segment lost 3 bases and the V segment lost 3 bases, leaving 5 bases of the junction unmatched. Germline values: CDR1 SNHLY, CDR2 FYNNEI. This CDR3 region has 15 residues. This chain links TRBV2 with TRBJ2-3; 8 positions match TRBD2. The sequence was obtained from a man aged 25 to 40 with acute or convalescent COVID-19. Sequenced sample: peripheral blood. CDR3 sequence (DNA): TGTGCCAGCAGTGAGCGGGGCGGGGGGACAGATACGCAGTATTTT. It translates to CASSERGGGTDTQYF.